The 10 T cell receptor beta chains below were found in one sample sequenced in a study of human T cells and chemical hapten exposure. A single record per CDR3 protein comes from TCRdb applying MiXCR to the RACE reads. The table records 250,000 or so distinct CDR3 sequences, around 7.7% of them present only once. The time point was: pre-sensitization, week 0. As for treatment: therapeutic diphenylcyclopropenone sensitization with weekly scalp DPC. The sequencing used whole blood, collected in connection with sensitization to the hapten diphenylcyclopropenone (DPC). Source of these receptors: a man between 18 and 29 years old with alopecia areata. Some clones in this sample may be carry-over from other donors' samples.

This clonotype was seen a handful of times. The chain recombines TRBV4-3 with TRBJ2-6; TRBD1 matches at 10 bases. J lost 1 base, V lost 1 base, and 4 bases had no gene match. There are 18 residues in the CDR3. The V gene's germline CDR1 is LGHNA and CDR2 YSLEER. CDR3 nucleotides: TGCGCCAGCAGCCAAGGGACAGGGGGTGGGTCTGGGGCCAACGTCCTGACTTTC. This gives the protein CASSQGTGGGSGANVLTF.

This clonotype has a handful of counts. The chain joins TRBV7-9 to TRBJ2-7; the match to TRBD2 covers 8 bases. The V gene end was trimmed by 3 bases and the J gene end by 3 bases; junction bases not matched to a gene: 7. In germline, CDR1 is SEHNR, CDR2 FQNEAQ (reference sequence). CDR3 length: 15 residues. CDR3 loop: CASSLGPAGVYEQYV. The CDR3 nucleotides read TGTGCCAGCAGCTTGGGCCCAGCGGGGGTCTACGAGCAGTACGTC.

This clonotype occurred many times. The chain recombines TRBV7-3 with TRBJ1-3, with unresolved D. CDR1 is SGHTA, CDR2 FQGTGA, per germline. The CDR3 totals 14 residues. Trimming took 2 bases from V and 3 from J, leaving 8 bases between them. This chain's CDR3 is CASSLAGFGNTIYF. The CDR3 DNA follows: TGTGCCAGCAGCTTAGCGGGCTTTGGAAACACCATATATTTT.

This clonotype was seen at least ten times. The rearrangement uses TRBV7-9 and TRBJ1-4; no firm D call. There are 15 residues in the CDR3. V was shortened by 3 bases and J by 7 bases, with 15 bases between the two germline ends. CDR1 is SEHNR, CDR2 FQNEAQ, per germline (reference sequence). CDR3 region: CASSLEPGSGEKLFF. The CDR3, as DNA: TGTGCCAGCAGCTTGGAGCCAGGTTCGGGTGAAAAACTGTTTTTT. The full variable domain, completed using reference TRBV7-9 and TRBJ1-4, is DTGVSQNPRHKITKRGQNVTFRCDPISEHNRLYWYRQTLGQGPEFLTYFQNEAQLEKSRLLSDRFSAERPKGSFSTLEIQRTEQGDSAMYLCASSLEPGSGEKLFFGSGTQLSVL.

This clonotype was seen ten or more times. The chain carries TRBV5-1 and TRBJ1-1; 7 bases fit TRBD1. The CDR3 is 14 residues long. Looked up from germline, CDR1 is SGHRS and CDR2 is YFSETQ. The V segment lost 4 bases and the J segment 5 bases; nucleotides outside the gene matches: 8. CDR3 nucleotide sequence: TGCGCCAGCAGCCTGAGGTACAGGGGAACTGAAGCTTTCTTT. Translation gives CASSLRYRGTEAFF. The full variable domain, completed using reference TRBV5-1 and TRBJ1-1, is KAGVTQTPRYLIKTRGQQVTLSCSPISGHRSVSWYQQTPGQGLQFLFEYFSETQRNKGNFPGRFSGRQFSNSRSEMNVSTLELGDSALYLCASSLRYRGTEAFFGQGTRLTVV.

This clonotype turned up a few times. The chain combines TRBV6-1 with TRBJ2-7, with a tentative D call TRBD1 (5 bases). CDR3 size: 13 residues. Looked up from germline, CDR1 is MNHNS and CDR2 is SASEGT. Trimming pared 1 base from V and 6 bases from J, leaving 10 bases between. The CDR3 region is CASSEDRLGEQYF. The CDR3 bases are TGTGCCAGCAGTGAAGACAGGTTGGGCGAGCAGTACTTC.

The gene calls are TRBV18 and TRBJ2-1; the D gene is possibly TRBD2 (6 bases). The V end was cut by 3 bases, the J end by 6 bases, with 15 bases between. The germline gives CDR1 KGHSH, CDR2 LQKENI. The CDR3 extends over 15 amino acids. Here the CDR3 reads CASSPGGLIGNEQFF. In nucleotides, the CDR3 is TGTGCCAGCTCACCCGGAGGGCTGATCGGCAATGAGCAGTTCTTC.

The V call is TRBV5-1, the J call TRBJ1-5; D not certain. With 1 base removed from V and 1 base from J, the gap between germline ends came to 9 bases. The germline gives CDR1 SGHRS, CDR2 YFSETQ. The CDR3 has 15 amino acids. The CDR3 bases are TGCGCCAGCAGCTTGAACCCCGGGAGCAATCAGCCCCAGCATTTT. It translates to CASSLNPGSNQPQHF.

This clonotype has a handful of counts. This chain links TRBV7-9 with TRBJ2-1; the D gene is possibly TRBD1 (6 bases). Germline V lookup: CDR1 SEHNR, CDR2 FQNEAQ (reference sequence). There are 17 residues in the CDR3. The ends were cut back, 5 bases at V and 5 bases at J, with 22 bases in the middle. CDR3 region: CASSPTRGGAAHNEQFF. In DNA form, the CDR3 reads TGTGCCAGCAGCCCGACCCGTGGGGGCGCCGCCCACAATGAGCAGTTCTTC.

This clonotype was seen more than once but under ten times. This chain uses TRBV19 with TRBJ2-7; TRBD1 is a possible D gene (5 bases). V dropped 4 bases and J dropped 5 bases, with 12 bases sitting between them. CDR1 LNHDA and CDR2 SQIVND come from the germline V gene (reference sequence). The CDR3 is made up of 13 amino acids. This chain's CDR3 is CASSTINRNEQYF. CDR3 nucleotide sequence: TGTGCCAGTAGTACCATTAACAGGAACGAGCAGTACTTC.